This T cell receptor beta chain was profiled in a study of graft-versus-host responses after intestinal transplantation. About the research overall: All recipients were transplanted with multivisceral, liver-intestinal, or isolated intestinal grafts. Each recipient received anti-thymocyte globulin induction, then tacrolimus and steroids for approximately 3 years.

Measured with immunoSEQ multiplex PCR; TCRdb has only the in-frame clones, and not every one. The table records about 82,000 clones, 80% to 95% of them present only once. V shed 7 bases and J 7 bases; nucleotides not matched to a gene: 7. CDR1 is DFQATT, CDR2 SNEGSKA, per germline (reference sequence). The CDR3 runs 11 residues. Findings and limits, study-wide: In recipient marrow, GvH clones were found, and some appeared first in ileum or blood. Maximum circulating GvH clone levels tracked with early post-transplant HvG decreases.

As for this clone: No antigen is known for it.

The sample consisted of unstimulated CD4+ T cells sorted from spleen or lymph node cells, taken before transplant. This TCR was recovered from a human donor who was the organ donor for an intestinal transplant. This chain connects TRBV20-1 to TRBJ2-7, with 7 bases lining up with TRBD1. The chain's CDR3 is CSVEGAVEQYF. The CDR3 DNA sequence: TGCAGTGTCGAGGGGGCGGTAGAGCAGTACTTC.